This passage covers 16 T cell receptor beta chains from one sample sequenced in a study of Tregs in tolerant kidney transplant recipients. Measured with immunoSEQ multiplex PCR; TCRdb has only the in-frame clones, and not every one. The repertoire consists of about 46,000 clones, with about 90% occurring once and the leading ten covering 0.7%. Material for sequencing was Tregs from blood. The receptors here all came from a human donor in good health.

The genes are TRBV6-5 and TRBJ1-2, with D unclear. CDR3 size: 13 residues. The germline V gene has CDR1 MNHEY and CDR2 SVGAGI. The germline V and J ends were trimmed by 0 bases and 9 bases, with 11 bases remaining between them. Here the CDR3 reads CASSYSTQTSYTF. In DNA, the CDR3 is TGTGCCAGCAGTTACTCGACGCAGACGAGCTACACCTTC.

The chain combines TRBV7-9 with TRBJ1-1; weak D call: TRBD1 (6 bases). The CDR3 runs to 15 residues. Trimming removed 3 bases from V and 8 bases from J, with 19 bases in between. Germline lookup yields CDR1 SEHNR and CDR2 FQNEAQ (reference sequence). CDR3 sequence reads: CASSFIRGQDREAFF. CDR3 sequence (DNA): TGTGCCAGCAGCTTCATCAGGGGCCAAGACAGGGAAGCTTTCTTT. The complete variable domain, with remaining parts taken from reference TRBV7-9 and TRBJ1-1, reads DTGVSQNPRHKITKRGQNVTFRCDPISEHNRLYWYRQTLGQGPEFLTYFQNEAQLEKSRLLSDRFSAERPKGSFSTLEIQRTEQGDSAMYLCASSFIRGQDREAFFGQGTRLTVV.

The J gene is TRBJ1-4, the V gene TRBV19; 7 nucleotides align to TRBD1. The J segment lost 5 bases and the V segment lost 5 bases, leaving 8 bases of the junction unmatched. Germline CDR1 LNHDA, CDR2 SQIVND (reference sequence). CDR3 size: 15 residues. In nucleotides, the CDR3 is TGTGCCAGTAGTTTTGGACAGGTGGCAAATGAAAAACTGTTTTTT. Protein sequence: CASSFGQVANEKLFF.

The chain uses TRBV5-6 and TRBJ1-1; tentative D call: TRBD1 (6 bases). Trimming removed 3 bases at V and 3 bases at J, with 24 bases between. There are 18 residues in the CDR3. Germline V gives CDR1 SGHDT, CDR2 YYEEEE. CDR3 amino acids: CASSSLFPDSLLDTEAFF. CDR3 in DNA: TGTGCCAGCAGCTCCCTCTTCCCGGACAGCCTCCTAGACACTGAAGCTTTCTTT.

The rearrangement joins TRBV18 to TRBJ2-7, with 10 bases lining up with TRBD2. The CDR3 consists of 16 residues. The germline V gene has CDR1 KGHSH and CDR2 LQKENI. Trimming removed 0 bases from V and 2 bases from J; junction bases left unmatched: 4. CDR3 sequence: CASSPPGLAKPYEQYF. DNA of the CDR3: TGTGCCAGCTCACCACCGGGACTAGCGAAACCCTACGAGCAGTACTTC. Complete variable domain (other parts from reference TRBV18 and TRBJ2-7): NAGVMQNPRHLVRRRGQEARLRCSPMKGHSHVYWYRQLPEEGLKFMVYLQKENIIDESGMPKERFSAEFPKEGPSILRIQQVVRGDSAAYFCASSPPGLAKPYEQYFGPGTRLTVT.

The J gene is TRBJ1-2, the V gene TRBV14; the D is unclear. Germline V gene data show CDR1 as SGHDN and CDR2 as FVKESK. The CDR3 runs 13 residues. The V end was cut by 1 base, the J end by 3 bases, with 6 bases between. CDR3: CASSQGSDYGYTF. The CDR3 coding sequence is TGTGCCAGCAGCCAAGGGTCCGACTATGGCTACACCTTC.

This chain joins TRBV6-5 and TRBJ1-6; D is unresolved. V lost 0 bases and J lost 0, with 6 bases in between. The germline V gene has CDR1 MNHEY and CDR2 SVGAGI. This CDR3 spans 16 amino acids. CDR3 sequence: CASSYSTGSYNSPLHF. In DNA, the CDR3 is TGTGCCAGCAGTTACTCTACGGGCTCCTATAATTCACCCCTCCACTTT.

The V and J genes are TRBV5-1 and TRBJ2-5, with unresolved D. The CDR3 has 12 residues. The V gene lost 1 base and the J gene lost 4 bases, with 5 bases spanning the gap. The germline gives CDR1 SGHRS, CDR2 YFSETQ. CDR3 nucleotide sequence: TGCGCCAGCAGCTTGCCGGGAGAGACCCAGTACTTC. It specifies CASSLPGETQYF.

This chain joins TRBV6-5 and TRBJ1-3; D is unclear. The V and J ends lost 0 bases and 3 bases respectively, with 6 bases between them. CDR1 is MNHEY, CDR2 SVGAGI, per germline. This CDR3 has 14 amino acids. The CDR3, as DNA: TGTGCCAGCAGTTACTCGGGCCGTGGAAACACCATATATTTT. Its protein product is CASSYSGRGNTIYF.

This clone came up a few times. DNA for the CDR3: TGCGCCAGCAAGGCGGCAGGGGGCGCGGTGGGCTACACCTTC. It translates to CASKAAGGAVGYTF. This chain connects TRBV5-1 to TRBJ1-2; TRBD1 matches at 8 bases. The V and J ends lost 6 bases and 8 bases, in that order; junction bases with no gene match: 12. Germline-derived CDR1 and CDR2 are SGHRS and YFSETQ. The CDR3 contains 14 residues.

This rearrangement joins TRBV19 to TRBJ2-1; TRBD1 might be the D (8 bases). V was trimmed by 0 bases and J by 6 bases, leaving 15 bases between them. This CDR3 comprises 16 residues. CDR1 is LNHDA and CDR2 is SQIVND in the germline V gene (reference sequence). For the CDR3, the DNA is TGTGCCAGTAGTATAGATACAGGGGGGGCACTCAATGAGCAGTTCTTC. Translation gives CASSIDTGGALNEQFF.

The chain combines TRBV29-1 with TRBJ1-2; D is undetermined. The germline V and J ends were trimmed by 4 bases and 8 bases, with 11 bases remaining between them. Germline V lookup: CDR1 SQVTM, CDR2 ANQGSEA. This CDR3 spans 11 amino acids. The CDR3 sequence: CSVGQAWGYTF. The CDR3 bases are TGCAGCGTTGGGCAGGCTTGGGGCTACACCTTC.

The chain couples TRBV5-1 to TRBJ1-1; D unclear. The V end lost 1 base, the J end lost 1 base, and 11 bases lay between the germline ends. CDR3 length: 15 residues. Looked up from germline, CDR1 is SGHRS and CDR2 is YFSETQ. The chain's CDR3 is CASSLTTPKNTEAFF. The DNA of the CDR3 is TGCGCCAGCAGCTTGACAACTCCGAAGAACACTGAAGCTTTCTTT.

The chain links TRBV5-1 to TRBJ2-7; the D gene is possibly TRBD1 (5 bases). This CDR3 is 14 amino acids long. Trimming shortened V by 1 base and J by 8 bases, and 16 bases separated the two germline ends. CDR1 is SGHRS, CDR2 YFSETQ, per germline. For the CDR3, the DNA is TGCGCCAGCAGCTTGTTTGTTGACAGCCCCAAGCAGTACTTC. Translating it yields CASSLFVDSPKQYF.

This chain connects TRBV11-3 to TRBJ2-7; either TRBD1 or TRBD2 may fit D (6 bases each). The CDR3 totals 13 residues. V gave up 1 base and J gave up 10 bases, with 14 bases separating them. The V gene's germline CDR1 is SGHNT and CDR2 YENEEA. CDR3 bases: TGTGCCAGCAGCTTAGCACCCGGGGGCGTACAGTACTTC. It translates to CASSLAPGGVQYF. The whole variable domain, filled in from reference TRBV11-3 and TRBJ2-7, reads EAGVVQSPRYKIIEKKQPVAFWCNPISGHNTLYWYLQNLGQGPELLIRYENEEAVDDSQLPKDRFSAERLKGVDSTLKIQPAELGDSAVYLCASSLAPGGVQYFGPGTRLTVT.

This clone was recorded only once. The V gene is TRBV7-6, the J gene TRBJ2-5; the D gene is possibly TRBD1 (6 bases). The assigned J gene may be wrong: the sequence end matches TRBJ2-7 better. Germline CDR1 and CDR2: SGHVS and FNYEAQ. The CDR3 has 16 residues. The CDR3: CASSLSWAVRGNEQYF. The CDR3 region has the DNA TGTGCCAGCAGCTTATCGTGGGCAGTCAGGGGCAACGAGCAGTACTTC.